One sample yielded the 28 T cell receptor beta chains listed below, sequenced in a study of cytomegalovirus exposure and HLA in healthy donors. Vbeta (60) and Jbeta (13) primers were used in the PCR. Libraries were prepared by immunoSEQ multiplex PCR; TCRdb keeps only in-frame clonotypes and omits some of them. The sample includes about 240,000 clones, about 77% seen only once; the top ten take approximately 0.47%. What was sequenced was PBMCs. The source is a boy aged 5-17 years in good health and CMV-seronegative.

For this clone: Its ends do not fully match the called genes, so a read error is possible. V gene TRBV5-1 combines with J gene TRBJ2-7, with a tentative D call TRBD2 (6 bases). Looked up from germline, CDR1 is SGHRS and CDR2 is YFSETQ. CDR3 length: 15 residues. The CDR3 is CASTLDPAGSYEQYF. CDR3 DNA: TGCGCCAGCACCTTGGACCCGGCGGGGAGCTACGAGCAGTACTTC.

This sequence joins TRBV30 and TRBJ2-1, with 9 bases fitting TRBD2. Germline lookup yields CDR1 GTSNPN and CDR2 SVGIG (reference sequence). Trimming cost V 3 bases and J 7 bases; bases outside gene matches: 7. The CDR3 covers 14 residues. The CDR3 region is CAWSAGGPRNEQFF. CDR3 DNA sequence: TGTGCCTGGAGCGCGGGAGGGCCAAGGAATGAGCAGTTCTTC.

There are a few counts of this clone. This CDR3 is CASSFRENTEAFF. CDR3 DNA: TGTGCCAGCAGCTTCAGGGAAAACACTGAAGCTTTCTTT. The chain recombines TRBV11-2 with TRBJ1-1; D is perhaps TRBD1 (5 bases). Looked up from germline, CDR1 is SGHAT and CDR2 is FQNNGV. The CDR3 totals 13 residues. V was clipped by 3 bases and J by 2 bases, with 7 bases between them.

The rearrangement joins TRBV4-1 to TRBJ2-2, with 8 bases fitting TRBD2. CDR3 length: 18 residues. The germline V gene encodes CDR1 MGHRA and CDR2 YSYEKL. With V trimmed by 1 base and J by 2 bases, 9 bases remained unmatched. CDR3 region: CASSQGWSAGANTGELFF. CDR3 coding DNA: TGCGCCAGCAGCCAAGGGTGGTCAGCGGGGGCTAACACCGGGGAGCTGTTTTTT.

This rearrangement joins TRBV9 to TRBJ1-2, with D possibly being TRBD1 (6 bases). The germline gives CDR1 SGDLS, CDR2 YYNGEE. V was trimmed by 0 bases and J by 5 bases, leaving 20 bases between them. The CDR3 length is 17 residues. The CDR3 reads CASSVGQGSPRVYGYTF. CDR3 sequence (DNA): TGTGCCAGCAGCGTAGGCCAGGGGTCCCCTCGGGTTTATGGCTACACCTTC.

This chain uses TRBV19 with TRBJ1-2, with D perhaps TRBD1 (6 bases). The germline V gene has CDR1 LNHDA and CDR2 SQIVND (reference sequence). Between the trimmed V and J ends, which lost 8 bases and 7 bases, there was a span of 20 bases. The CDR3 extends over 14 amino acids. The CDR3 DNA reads TGTGCCAGTCTCCCTGGGACAAAAGTTGGTGGCTACACCTTC. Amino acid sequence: CASLPGTKVGGYTF. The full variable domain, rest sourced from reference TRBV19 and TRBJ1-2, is DGGITQSPKYLFRKEGQNVTLSCEQNLNHDAMYWYRQDPGQGLRLIYYSQIVNDFQKGDIAEGYSVSREKKESFPLTVTSAQKNPTAFYLCASLPGTKVGGYTFGSGTRLTVV.

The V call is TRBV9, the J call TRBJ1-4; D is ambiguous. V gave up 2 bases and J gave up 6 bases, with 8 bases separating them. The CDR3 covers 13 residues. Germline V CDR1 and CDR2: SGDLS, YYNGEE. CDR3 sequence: CASSVRPDEKLFF. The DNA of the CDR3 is TGTGCCAGCAGCGTCAGGCCGGATGAAAAACTGTTTTTT.

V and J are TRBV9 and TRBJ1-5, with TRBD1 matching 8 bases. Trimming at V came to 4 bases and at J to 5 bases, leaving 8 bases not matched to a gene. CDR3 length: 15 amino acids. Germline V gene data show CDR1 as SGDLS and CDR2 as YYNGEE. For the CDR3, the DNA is TGTGCCAGCAGCCCCCGATCAGGGGGCGATCAGCCCCAGCATTTT. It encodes CASSPRSGGDQPQHF.

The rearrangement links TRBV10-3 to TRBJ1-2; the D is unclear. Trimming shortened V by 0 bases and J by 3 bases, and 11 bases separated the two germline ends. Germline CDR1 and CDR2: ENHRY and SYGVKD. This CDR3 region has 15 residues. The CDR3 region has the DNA TGTGCCATCAGTGAGTCGTTCGCGCAGGACTATGGCTACACCTTC. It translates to CAISESFAQDYGYTF.

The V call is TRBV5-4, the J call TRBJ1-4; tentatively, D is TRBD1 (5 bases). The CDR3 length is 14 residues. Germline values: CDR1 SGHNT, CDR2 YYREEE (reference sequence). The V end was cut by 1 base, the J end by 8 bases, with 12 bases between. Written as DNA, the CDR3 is TGTGCCAGCAGCTTGCTTCAGGGAGGAGAAAAACTGTTTTTT. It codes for CASSLLQGGEKLFF.

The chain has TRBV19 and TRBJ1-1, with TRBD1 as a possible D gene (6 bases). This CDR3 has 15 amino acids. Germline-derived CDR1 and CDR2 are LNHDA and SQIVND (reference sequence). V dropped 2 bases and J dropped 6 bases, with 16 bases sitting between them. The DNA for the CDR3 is TGTGCCAGTAGTATAAGAGGGTTTAAGGGGGCTGAAGCTTTCTTT. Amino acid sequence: CASSIRGFKGAEAFF.

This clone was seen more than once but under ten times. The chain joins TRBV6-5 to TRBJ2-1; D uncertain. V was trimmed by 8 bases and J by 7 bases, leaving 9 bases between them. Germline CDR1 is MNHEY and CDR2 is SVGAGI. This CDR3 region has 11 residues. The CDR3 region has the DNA TGTGCCAGCTCCGAGGCGAATGAGCAGTTCTTC. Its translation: CASSEANEQFF.

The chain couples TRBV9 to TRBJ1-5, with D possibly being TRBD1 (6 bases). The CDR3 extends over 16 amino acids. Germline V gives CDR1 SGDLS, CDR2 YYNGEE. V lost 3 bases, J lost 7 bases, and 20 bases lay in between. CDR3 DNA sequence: TGTGCCAGCAGCGCGGGGGGAGGGGGGGGAGGACAGCCCCAGCATTTT. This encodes CASSAGGGGGGQPQHF. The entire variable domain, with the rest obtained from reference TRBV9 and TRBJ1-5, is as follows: DSGVTQTPKHLITATGQRVTLRCSPRSGDLSVYWYQQSLDQGLQFLIQYYNGEERAKGNILERFSAQQFPDLHSELNLSSLELGDSALYFCASSAGGGGGGQPQHFGDGTRLSIL.

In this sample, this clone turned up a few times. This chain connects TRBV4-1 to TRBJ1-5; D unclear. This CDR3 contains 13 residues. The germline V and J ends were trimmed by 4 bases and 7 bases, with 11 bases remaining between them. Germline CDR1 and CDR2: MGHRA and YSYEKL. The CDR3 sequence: CASSLSREQPQHF. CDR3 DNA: TGCGCCAGCAGCCTTAGCCGGGAGCAGCCCCAGCATTTT.

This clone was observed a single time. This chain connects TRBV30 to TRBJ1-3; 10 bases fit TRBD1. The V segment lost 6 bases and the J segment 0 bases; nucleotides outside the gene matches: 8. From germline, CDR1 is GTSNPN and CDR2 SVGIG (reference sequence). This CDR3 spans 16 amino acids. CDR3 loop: CACGTGVYHSGNTIYF. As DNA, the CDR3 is TGTGCCTGTGGGACAGGGGTTTACCACTCTGGAAACACCATATATTTT. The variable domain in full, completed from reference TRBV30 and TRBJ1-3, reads SQTIHQWPATLVQPVGSPLSLECTVEGTSNPNLYWYRQAAGRGLQLLFYSVGIGQISSEVPQNLSASRPQDRQFILSSKKLLLSDSGFYLCACGTGVYHSGNTIYFGEGSWLTVV.

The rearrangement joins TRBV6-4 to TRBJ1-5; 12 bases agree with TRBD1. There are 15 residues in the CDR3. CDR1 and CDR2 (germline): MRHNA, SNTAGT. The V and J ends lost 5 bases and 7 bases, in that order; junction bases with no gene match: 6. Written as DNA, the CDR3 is TGTGCCAGCAGTCGGGACAGGGGGCCGGGGCAGCCCCAGCATTTT. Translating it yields CASSRDRGPGQPQHF.

CDR3 bases: TGTGCCAGCAGCTTTCCTGGACAGGGAAAAACTGAAGCTTTCTTT. Amino acid sequence: CASSFPGQGKTEAFF. The chain joins TRBV7-8 to TRBJ1-1, with TRBD1 matching 8 bases. The CDR3 has 15 amino acids. V trimming: 3 bases; J trimming: 5 bases; junction bases outside the gene matches: 8. Germline lookup yields CDR1 SGHVS and CDR2 FQNEAQ.

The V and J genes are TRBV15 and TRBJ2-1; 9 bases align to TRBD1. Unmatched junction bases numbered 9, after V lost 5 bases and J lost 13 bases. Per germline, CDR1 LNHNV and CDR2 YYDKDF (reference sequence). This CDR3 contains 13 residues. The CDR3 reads CATSGGQGFLQFF. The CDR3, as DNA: TGTGCCACCAGCGGGGGACAGGGTTTCCTACAGTTCTTC.

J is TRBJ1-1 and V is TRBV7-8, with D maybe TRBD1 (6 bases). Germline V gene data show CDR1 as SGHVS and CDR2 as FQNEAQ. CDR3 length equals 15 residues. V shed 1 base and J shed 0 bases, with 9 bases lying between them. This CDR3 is CASSLERGLNTEAFF. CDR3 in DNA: TGTGCCAGCAGCTTAGAGAGGGGGTTGAACACTGAAGCTTTCTTT.

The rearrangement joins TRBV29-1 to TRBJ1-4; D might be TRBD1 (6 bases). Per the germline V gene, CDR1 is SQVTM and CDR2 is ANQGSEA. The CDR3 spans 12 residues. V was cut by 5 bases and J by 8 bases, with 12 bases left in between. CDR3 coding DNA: TGCAGCGTTCGGGCCCAGGGGGAAAAACTGTTTTTT. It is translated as CSVRAQGEKLFF.

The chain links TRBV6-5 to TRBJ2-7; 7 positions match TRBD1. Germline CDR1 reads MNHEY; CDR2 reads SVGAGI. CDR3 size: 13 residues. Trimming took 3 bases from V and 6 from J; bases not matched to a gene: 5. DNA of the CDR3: TGTGCCAGCAGTTATGGTAGGGGGCGCGAGCAGTACTTC. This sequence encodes CASSYGRGREQYF.

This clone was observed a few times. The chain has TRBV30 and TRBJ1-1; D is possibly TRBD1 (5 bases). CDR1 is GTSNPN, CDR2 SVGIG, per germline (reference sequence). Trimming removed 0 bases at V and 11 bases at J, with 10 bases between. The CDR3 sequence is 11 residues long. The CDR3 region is CAWSVGDWAFF. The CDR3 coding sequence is TGTGCCTGGAGTGTAGGGGATTGGGCTTTCTTT.

CDR3 DNA: TGTGCCAGCAGCTCCCCGGGGGGAGATGGCTACACCTTC. Encoded protein: CASSSPGGDGYTF. This chain uses TRBV5-4 with TRBJ1-2; D may be TRBD1 (5 bases). V was shortened by 3 bases and J by 6 bases, with 12 bases between the two germline ends. CDR1 SGHNT and CDR2 YYREEE come from the germline V gene (reference sequence). The CDR3 length is 13 residues.

The CDR3 sequence: CASSLTGDYNEQFF. In DNA, the CDR3 is TGTGCCAGCTCACTGACAGGGGACTACAATGAGCAGTTCTTC. The J gene is TRBJ2-1, the V gene TRBV18, with 8 bases aligning to TRBD1. The germline CDR1 and CDR2 sequences are KGHSH and LQKENI. The CDR3 totals 14 residues. Trimming cost V 4 bases and J 3 bases; bases outside gene matches: 2.

CDR3 amino acids: CASSPIGEDTQYF. In nucleotides, the CDR3 is TGTGCCAGCAGCCCCATAGGGGAAGATACGCAGTATTTT. The chain carries TRBV4-2 and TRBJ2-3, with a weak D call TRBD1 (5 bases). CDR3 length: 13 residues. V lost 4 bases to trimming and J lost 5 bases, with 10 bases between them. From germline, CDR1 is LGHNA and CDR2 YNFKEQ.

The CDR3 DNA is TGTGCCAGCAGTGAAGAGGCACAGGGTGGATCACCCCTCCACTTT. Residues: CASSEEAQGGSPLHF. The V gene is TRBV6-1, the J gene TRBJ1-6, with a possible D match to TRBD1 (6 bases). Germline CDR1 is MNHNS and CDR2 is SASEGT. This CDR3 is 15 amino acids long. Trimming removed 1 base from V and 10 bases from J, with 14 bases in between.

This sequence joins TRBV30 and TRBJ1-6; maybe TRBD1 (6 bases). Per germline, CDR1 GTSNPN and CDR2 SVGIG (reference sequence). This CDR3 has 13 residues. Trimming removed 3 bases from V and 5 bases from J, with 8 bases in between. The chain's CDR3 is CAWSSGDNSPLHF. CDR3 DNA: TGTGCCTGGAGCTCAGGGGATAATTCACCCCTCCACTTT. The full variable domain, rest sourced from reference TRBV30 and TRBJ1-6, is SQTIHQWPATLVQPVGSPLSLECTVEGTSNPNLYWYRQAAGRGLQLLFYSVGIGQISSEVPQNLSASRPQDRQFILSSKKLLLSDSGFYLCAWSSGDNSPLHFGNGTRLTVT.

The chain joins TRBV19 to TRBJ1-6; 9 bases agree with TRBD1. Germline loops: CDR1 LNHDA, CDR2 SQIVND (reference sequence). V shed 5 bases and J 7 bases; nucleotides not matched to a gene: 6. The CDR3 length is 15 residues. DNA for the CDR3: TGTGCCAGTAGTCTGGGGACAGGGAGAAATTCACCCCTCCACTTT. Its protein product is CASSLGTGRNSPLHF.